The entry below describes one T cell receptor beta chain. TCRdb's copy holds only in-frame clones and misses some; the assay was immunoSEQ multiplex PCR. Of 120,000 to 150,000 clones in the sample, approximately 85% were seen once. The sample is drawn from a study of blood T cell repertoires in COVID-19. Trimming at V came to 0 bases and at J to 3 bases, leaving 7 bases not matched to a gene. The CDR3 length is 16 residues. Germline V gives CDR1 SGHNT, CDR2 YYREEE (reference sequence). This chain uses TRBV5-4 with TRBJ2-3; TRBD2 agrees at 7 bases. Sequencing was done on a sample of peripheral blood. This receptor was identified in a man in his fifties with acute or convalescent COVID-19. The DNA of the CDR3 is TGTGCCAGCAGCTTGGATGCGGGAGCGGGGACAGATACGCAGTATTTT. Translated, it gives CASSLDAGAGTDTQYF.